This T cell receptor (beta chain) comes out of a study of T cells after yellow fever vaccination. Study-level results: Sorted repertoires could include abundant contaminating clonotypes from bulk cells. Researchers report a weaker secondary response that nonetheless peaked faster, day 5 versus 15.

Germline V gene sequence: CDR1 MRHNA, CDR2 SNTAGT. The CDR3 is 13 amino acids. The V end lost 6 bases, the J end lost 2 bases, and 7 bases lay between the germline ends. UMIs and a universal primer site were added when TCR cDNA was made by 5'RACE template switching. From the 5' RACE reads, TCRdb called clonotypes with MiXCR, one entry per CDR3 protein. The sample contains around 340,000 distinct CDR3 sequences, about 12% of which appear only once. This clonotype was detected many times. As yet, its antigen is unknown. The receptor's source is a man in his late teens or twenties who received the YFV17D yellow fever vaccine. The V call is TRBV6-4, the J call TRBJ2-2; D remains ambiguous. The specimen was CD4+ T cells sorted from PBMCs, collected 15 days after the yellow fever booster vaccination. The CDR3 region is CASSSKNTGELFF. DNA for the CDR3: TGTGCCAGCAGCTCCAAAAACACCGGGGAGCTGTTTTTT.